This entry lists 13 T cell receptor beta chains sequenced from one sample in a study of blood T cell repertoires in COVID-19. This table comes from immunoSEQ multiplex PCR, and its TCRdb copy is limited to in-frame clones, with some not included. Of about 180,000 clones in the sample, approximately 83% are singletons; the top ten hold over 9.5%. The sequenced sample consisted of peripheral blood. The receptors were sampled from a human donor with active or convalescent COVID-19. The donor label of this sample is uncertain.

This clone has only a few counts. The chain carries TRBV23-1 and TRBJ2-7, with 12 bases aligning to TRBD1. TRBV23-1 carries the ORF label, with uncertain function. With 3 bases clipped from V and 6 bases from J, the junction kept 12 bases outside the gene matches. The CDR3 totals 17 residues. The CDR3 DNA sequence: TGCGCCAGCAGTCATAATCCCCCCGGGACAGGGGGCCGCGAGCAGTACTTC. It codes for CASSHNPPGTGGREQYF.

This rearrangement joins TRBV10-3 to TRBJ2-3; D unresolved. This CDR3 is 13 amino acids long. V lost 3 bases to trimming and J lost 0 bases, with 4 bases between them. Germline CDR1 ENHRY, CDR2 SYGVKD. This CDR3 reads CAISDTSTDTQYF. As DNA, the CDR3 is TGTGCCATCAGTGACACTAGCACAGATACGCAGTATTTT.

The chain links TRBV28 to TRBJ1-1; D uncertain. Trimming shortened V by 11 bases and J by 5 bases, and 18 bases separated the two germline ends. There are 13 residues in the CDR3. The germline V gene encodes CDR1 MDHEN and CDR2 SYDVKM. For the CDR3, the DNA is TGTGCCGCGGTCGGGCAAGCGGGAACTGAAGCTTTCTTT. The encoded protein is CAAVGQAGTEAFF.

The CDR3 bases are TGTGCCAGCAGCGCCGACCACCTAGCGGGAGAGTACAATGAGCAGTTCTTC. This sequence encodes CASSADHLAGEYNEQFF. V is TRBV9 and J is TRBJ2-1; TRBD2 matches 10 bases. V shed 3 bases and J 4 bases; nucleotides not matched to a gene: 10. The CDR3 totals 17 residues. CDR1 is SGDLS and CDR2 is YYNGEE in the germline V gene.

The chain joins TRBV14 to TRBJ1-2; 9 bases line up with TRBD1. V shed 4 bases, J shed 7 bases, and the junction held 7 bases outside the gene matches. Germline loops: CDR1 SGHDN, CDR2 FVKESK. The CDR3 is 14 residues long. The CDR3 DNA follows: TGTGCCAGCAGCCCGACAGGGGGGAGAGGTGGCTACACCTTC. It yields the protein CASSPTGGRGGYTF. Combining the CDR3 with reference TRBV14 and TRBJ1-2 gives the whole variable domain EAGVTQFPSHSVIEKGQTVTLRCDPISGHDNLYWYRRVMGKEIKFLLHFVKESKQDESGMPNNRFLAERTGGTYSTLKVQPAELEDSGVYFCASSPTGGRGGYTFGSGTRLTVV.

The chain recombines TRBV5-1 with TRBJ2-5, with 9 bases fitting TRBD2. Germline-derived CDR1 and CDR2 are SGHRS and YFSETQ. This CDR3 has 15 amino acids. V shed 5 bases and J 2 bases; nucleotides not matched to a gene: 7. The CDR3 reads CASREAGGLQETQYF. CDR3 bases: TGCGCCAGCAGGGAAGCGGGGGGCCTTCAAGAGACCCAGTACTTC.

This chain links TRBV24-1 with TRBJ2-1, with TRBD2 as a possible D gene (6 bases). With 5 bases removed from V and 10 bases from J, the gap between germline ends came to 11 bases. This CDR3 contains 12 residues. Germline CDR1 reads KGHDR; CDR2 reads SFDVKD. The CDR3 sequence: CATSVGGGEQFF. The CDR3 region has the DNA TGTGCCACCAGTGTAGGTGGGGGGGAGCAGTTCTTC.

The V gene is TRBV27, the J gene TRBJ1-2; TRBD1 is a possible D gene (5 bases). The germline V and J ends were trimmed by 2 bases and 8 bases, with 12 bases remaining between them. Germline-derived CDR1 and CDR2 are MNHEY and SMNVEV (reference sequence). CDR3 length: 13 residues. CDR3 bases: TGTGCCAGCAGTTTAAACGGGGGAAGGGGCTACACCTTC. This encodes CASSLNGGRGYTF.

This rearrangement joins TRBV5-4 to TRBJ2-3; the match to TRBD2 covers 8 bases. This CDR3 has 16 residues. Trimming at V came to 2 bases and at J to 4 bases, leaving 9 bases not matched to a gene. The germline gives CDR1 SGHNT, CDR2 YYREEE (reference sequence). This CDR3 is CASSFRVAGRSDTQYF. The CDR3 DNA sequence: TGTGCCAGCAGCTTTAGGGTAGCGGGACGGTCAGATACGCAGTATTTT.

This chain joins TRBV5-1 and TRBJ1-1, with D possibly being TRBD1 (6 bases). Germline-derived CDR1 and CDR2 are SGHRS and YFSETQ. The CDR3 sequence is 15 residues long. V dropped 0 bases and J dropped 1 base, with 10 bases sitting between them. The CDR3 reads CASSLDGGRNTEAFF. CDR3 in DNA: TGCGCCAGCAGCTTGGACGGGGGGCGGAACACTGAAGCTTTCTTT.

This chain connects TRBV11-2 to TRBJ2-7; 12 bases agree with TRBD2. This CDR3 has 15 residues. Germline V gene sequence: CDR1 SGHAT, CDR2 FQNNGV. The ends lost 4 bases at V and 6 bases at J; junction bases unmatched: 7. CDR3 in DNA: TGTGCCAGCAGCTCTGAACTAGCGGGGGGTGGCGAGCAGTACTTC. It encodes CASSSELAGGGEQYF.

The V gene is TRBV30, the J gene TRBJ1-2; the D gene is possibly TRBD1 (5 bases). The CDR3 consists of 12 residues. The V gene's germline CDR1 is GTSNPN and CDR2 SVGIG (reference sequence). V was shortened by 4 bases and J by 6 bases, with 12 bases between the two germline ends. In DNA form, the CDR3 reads TGTGCCTGGACAGGGTTAGTGGATGGCTACACCTTC. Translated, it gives CAWTGLVDGYTF.

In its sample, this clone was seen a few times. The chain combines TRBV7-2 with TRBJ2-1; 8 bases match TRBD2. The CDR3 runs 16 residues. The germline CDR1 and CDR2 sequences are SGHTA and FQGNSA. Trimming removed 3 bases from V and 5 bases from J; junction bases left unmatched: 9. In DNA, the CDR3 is TGTGCCAGCAGCTTTCCCCTTAGCGGGGTTAACAATGAGCAGTTCTTC. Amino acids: CASSFPLSGVNNEQFF.